The 22 T cell receptor beta chains given below trace back to one sample, sequenced in a study of T cell changes during pregnancy in multiple sclerosis. Sequencing was performed with immunoSEQ multiplex PCR; in TCRdb, only in-frame clones are kept and a portion is missing. The sample lists about 55,000 clones, 75% to 90% seen once, with 0.45% to 0.65% in the top ten. This specimen consisted of CD4+ T cells from peripheral blood mononuclear cells, obtained in the first trimester of pregnancy. The source is a female donor with multiple sclerosis, enrolled in a pregnancy study.

The rearrangement joins TRBV2 to TRBJ2-5, with D maybe TRBD1 (6 bases). Per germline, CDR1 SNHLY and CDR2 FYNNEI. Trimming took off 6 bases at V and 1 base at J, with 15 bases between the two ends. The CDR3 loop spans 15 amino acids. The CDR3: CASRYRDLAQETQYF. Here the CDR3 DNA reads TGTGCCAGCAGATACAGGGACCTTGCCCAAGAGACCCAGTACTTC.

The CDR3 loop reads CAWTRGQRYNEQFF. The CDR3 nucleotides are TGTGCCTGGACCCGGGGACAGAGATACAATGAGCAGTTCTTC. The genes are TRBV30 and TRBJ2-1; 7 nucleotides align to TRBD1. Losses at the gene ends were 4 bases for V and 4 bases for J; bases not matched to a gene: 7. The CDR3 runs 14 residues. Germline V gene lookup returns CDR1 GTSNPN and CDR2 SVGIG (reference sequence).

The V and J genes are TRBV5-1 and TRBJ1-2, with 11 bases aligning to TRBD1. CDR1 and CDR2 from the germline V gene are SGHRS and YFSETQ. This CDR3 spans 16 amino acids. Losses at the gene ends were 0 bases for V and 7 bases for J; bases not matched to a gene: 8. In DNA, the CDR3 is TGCGCCAGCAGCTTGGGGCCGGACAGGGGGCCCGGTGGCTACACCTTC. Translation gives CASSLGPDRGPGGYTF.

This rearrangement joins TRBV5-1 to TRBJ2-7; D is possibly TRBD1 (5 bases). CDR3 size: 17 residues. Trimming removed 2 bases at V and 1 base at J, with 19 bases between. Germline CDR1 is SGHRS and CDR2 is YFSETQ. The CDR3 nucleotides read TGCGCCAGCAGCTTCCGTCCCACAGGAGAGACTTCCTACGAGCAGTACTTC. It translates to CASSFRPTGETSYEQYF. Filled out from reference TRBV5-1 and TRBJ2-7, the complete variable domain reads KAGVTQTPRYLIKTRGQQVTLSCSPISGHRSVSWYQQTPGQGLQFLFEYFSETQRNKGNFPGRFSGRQFSNSRSEMNVSTLELGDSALYLCASSFRPTGETSYEQYFGPGTRLTVT.

The chain couples TRBV2 to TRBJ2-5, with 10 bases matching TRBD2. Germline values: CDR1 SNHLY, CDR2 FYNNEI. The V gene end was trimmed by 5 bases and the J gene end by 5 bases; junction bases not matched to a gene: 14. The CDR3 contains 17 residues. The CDR3 spells CASSKRIAGGSGETQYF. Written as DNA, the CDR3 is TGTGCCAGCAGTAAGAGGATAGCGGGAGGTTCGGGTGAGACCCAGTACTTC. The entire variable domain, with the rest obtained from reference TRBV2 and TRBJ2-5, is as follows: EPEVTQTPSHQVTQMGQEVILRCVPISNHLYFYWYRQILGQKVEFLVSFYNNEISEKSEIFDDQFSVERPDGSNFTLKIRSTKLEDSAMYFCASSKRIAGGSGETQYFGPGTRLLVL.

V gene TRBV4-2 combines with J gene TRBJ2-3; 9 nucleotides agree with TRBD2. Germline V CDR1 and CDR2: LGHNA, YNFKEQ. J lost 7 bases, V lost 1 base, and 9 bases had no gene match. This CDR3 is 16 amino acids long. CDR3 nucleotide sequence: TGTGCCAGCAGCCAAGTTAGCGGGAGAATCTCAAATACGCAGTATTTT. Translation: CASSQVSGRISNTQYF.

J is TRBJ2-2 and V is TRBV5-5; 8 nucleotides agree with TRBD1. Germline CDR1 and CDR2: SGHKS and YYEKEE (reference sequence). The CDR3 runs to 15 residues. Unmatched junction bases numbered 7, after V lost 4 bases and J lost 5 bases. The CDR3 DNA reads TGTGCCAGCAGCGGATGGACAGGGTATACCGGGGAGCTGTTTTTT. Protein product: CASSGWTGYTGELFF.

The chain joins TRBV7-9 to TRBJ1-2, with unresolved D. The V and J ends lost 2 bases and 2 bases respectively, with 9 bases between them. Per the germline V gene, CDR1 is SEHNR and CDR2 is FQNEAQ (reference sequence). CDR3 length: 14 amino acids. CDR3 nucleotides: TGTGCCAGCAGCTTATCTGGAGGGAACTATGGCTACACCTTC. It encodes CASSLSGGNYGYTF.

The chain links TRBV18 to TRBJ1-1; no definite D call. Germline V CDR1 and CDR2: KGHSH, LQKENI. The CDR3 has 12 residues. Trimming took off 3 bases at V and 11 bases at J, with 13 bases between the two ends. The CDR3 bases are TGTGCCAGCTCACCCGACCCGAAGGAGGCTTTCTTT. Translated: CASSPDPKEAFF.

The chain has TRBV11-1 and TRBJ2-3; D is perhaps TRBD2 (7 bases). V was clipped by 2 bases and J by 2 bases, with 14 bases between them. The germline V gene encodes CDR1 SGHAT and CDR2 FQDESV (reference sequence). The CDR3 has 16 amino acids. The chain's CDR3 is CASSLLSGGVTDTQYF. The CDR3 DNA reads as TGTGCCAGCAGCTTATTGTCGGGGGGCGTCACAGATACGCAGTATTTT.

The DNA for the CDR3 is TGTGCCAGTAGTCTACGACAGGGCTACGAGCAGTACTTC. This translates into CASSLRQGYEQYF. The V gene is TRBV19, the J gene TRBJ2-7; 7 bases line up with TRBD1. J was trimmed by 3 bases and V by 5 bases; bases with no gene match: 4. Germline CDR1 and CDR2: LNHDA and SQIVND (reference sequence). There are 13 residues in the CDR3.

This clone turned up a few times. The rearrangement uses TRBV30 and TRBJ1-5; 7 bases align to TRBD1. The junction had 5 bases not matched to a gene; V was cut back by 2 bases and J by 1 base. The CDR3 covers 15 residues. CDR1 is GTSNPN, CDR2 SVGIG, per germline (reference sequence). The CDR3 loop is CAWSNRGASNQPQHF. CDR3 in DNA: TGTGCCTGGAGTAACAGGGGTGCGAGCAATCAGCCCCAGCATTTT.

This rearrangement joins TRBV30 to TRBJ2-1; TRBD2 is a possible D gene (7 bases). Per the germline V gene, CDR1 is GTSNPN and CDR2 is SVGIG (reference sequence). V was trimmed by 2 bases and J by 0 bases, leaving 14 bases between them. The length of the CDR3 is 16 residues. Here the CDR3 reads CAWSLGGASSYNEQFF. CDR3 nucleotides: TGTGCCTGGAGTCTTGGGGGGGCGAGCTCCTACAATGAGCAGTTCTTC.

The rearrangement links TRBV11-2 to TRBJ2-1, with 8 nucleotides matching TRBD2. The J segment lost 4 bases and the V segment lost 5 bases, leaving 7 bases of the junction unmatched. CDR3 length: 15 residues. Germline V CDR1 and CDR2: SGHAT, FQNNGV. CDR3 residues: CASSIYSGEYNEQFF. CDR3 DNA: TGTGCCAGCAGCATATATAGCGGGGAGTACAATGAGCAGTTCTTC. Full variable domain (outside the CDR3, taken from reference TRBV11-2 and TRBJ2-1): EAGVAQSPRYKIIEKRQSVAFWCNPISGHATLYWYQQILGQGPKLLIQFQNNGVVDDSQLPKDRFSAERLKGVDSTLKIQPAKLEDSAVYLCASSIYSGEYNEQFFGPGTRLTVL.

This clone came up a few times. V usage is TRBV5-8 and J usage is TRBJ2-1, with D maybe TRBD1 (6 bases). Looked up from germline, CDR1 is SGHTS and CDR2 is YDEGEE. V was shortened by 0 bases and J by 3 bases, with 7 bases between the two germline ends. The CDR3 is made up of 14 amino acids. CDR3 in amino acids: CASSLEGGYNEQFF. The CDR3 DNA reads as TGTGCCAGCAGCTTGGAAGGGGGCTACAATGAGCAGTTCTTC.

The rearrangement uses TRBV5-1 and TRBJ2-1; 10 bases fit TRBD1. The V gene's germline CDR1 is SGHRS and CDR2 YFSETQ. V lost 0 bases, J lost 4 bases, and 7 bases stayed unmatched. This CDR3 spans 17 amino acids. CDR3 loop: CASSLALGQGRYNEQFF. The DNA of the CDR3 is TGCGCCAGCAGCTTGGCCCTGGGACAGGGGAGGTACAATGAGCAGTTCTTC.

J is TRBJ1-1 and V is TRBV20-1; D uncertain. Trimming took off 7 bases at V and 1 base at J, with 7 bases between the two ends. Germline CDR1 and CDR2: DFQATT and SNEGSKA (reference sequence). This CDR3 comprises 11 residues. The CDR3 DNA reads TGCAGTGTTCAGAAGAACACTGAAGCTTTCTTT. This translates into CSVQKNTEAFF.

The V and J genes are TRBV7-2 and TRBJ1-2; no firm D call. Germline CDR1 and CDR2: SGHTA and FQGNSA. This CDR3 is built from 16 residues. Trimming removed 7 bases at V and 0 bases at J, with 18 bases between. CDR3 nucleotides: TGTGCCAGCACGGAGGAGGGATCGTCACCTAACTATGGCTACACCTTC. Translating it yields CASTEEGSSPNYGYTF. Using reference TRBV7-2 and TRBJ1-2 for the parts outside the CDR3, the full variable domain is GAGVSQSPSNKVTEKGKDVELRCDPISGHTALYWYRQSLGQGLEFLIYFQGNSAPDKSGLPSDRFSAERTGGSVSTLTIQRTQQEDSAVYLCASTEEGSSPNYGYTFGSGTRLTVV.

The chain recombines TRBV5-1 with TRBJ2-7; D is unclear. The CDR3 runs 15 residues. The germline V gene has CDR1 SGHRS and CDR2 YFSETQ. Trimming left V 0 bases short and J 6 bases short, with 16 bases between. The CDR3 spells CASSLAGSAPSEQYF. CDR3 DNA: TGCGCCAGCAGCTTGGCTGGCAGCGCGCCGAGCGAGCAGTACTTC.

The rearrangement uses TRBV29-1 and TRBJ2-2; 10 nucleotides align to TRBD2. With V trimmed by 3 bases and J by 4 bases, 2 bases remained unmatched. The CDR3 runs to 14 residues. Germline V gives CDR1 SQVTM, CDR2 ANQGSEA. CDR3 nucleotides: TGCAGCGTTGAGAAGCGGGGGGGCACCGGGGAGCTGTTTTTT. Protein product: CSVEKRGGTGELFF.

This rearrangement joins TRBV5-1 to TRBJ1-1, with D uncertain. Germline-derived CDR1 and CDR2 are SGHRS and YFSETQ. This CDR3 spans 13 amino acids. V gave up 5 bases and J gave up 1 base, with 9 bases separating them. In DNA, the CDR3 is TGCGCCAGCAGTACTTACGGGAACACTGAAGCTTTCTTT. Translating it yields CASSTYGNTEAFF.

The gene calls are TRBV20-1 and TRBJ1-1; tentatively, D is TRBD1 (5 bases). Per the germline V gene, CDR1 is DFQATT and CDR2 is SNEGSKA (reference sequence). The CDR3 is made up of 10 amino acids. The V gene lost 4 bases and the J gene lost 7 bases, with 7 bases spanning the gap. The CDR3 coding sequence is TGCAGTGCTATCAGGGATGAAGCTTTCTTT. Translated: CSAIRDEAFF.